Each of the 8 T cell receptor beta chains below was sequenced from the same sample in a study of T cells expressing NK-cell markers. Reanalyzing the 5' RACE reads, TCRdb keeps one entry per CDR3 protein, without DNA. This listing includes some 390,000 distinct CDR3 sequences. The sample comprised blood T cells: a sorted CD56 or NKG2C T cell subset, CD4+ or CD8+ T cells, or bulk PBMC T cells (not recorded which). These receptors came from a woman aged 50 to 60 in good health.

The chain recombines TRBV2 with TRBJ1-1; TCRdb gives TRBD1 as the D gene, but with no DNA this cannot be confirmed. CDR3 length equals 13 residues. CDR1 is SNHLY and CDR2 is FYNNEI in the germline V gene. CDR3 residues: CASRDLQGAEAFF.

The V call is TRBV24-1, the J call TRBJ2-7. Germline CDR1 and CDR2: KGHDR and SFDVKD. This CDR3 comprises 13 residues. CDR3 in amino acids: CATSARASYEQYF.

The chain couples TRBV4-2 to TRBJ2-3; TCRdb's D gene call, TRBD2, goes unchecked for lack of DNA. This CDR3 region has 17 residues. Germline V gene data show CDR1 as LGHNA and CDR2 as YNFKEQ. The CDR3 sequence is CASSQDLLAGDSDTQYF.

The chain carries TRBV5-8 and TRBJ1-1. CDR1 SGHTS and CDR2 YDEGEE come from the germline V gene. The CDR3 has 14 amino acids. CDR3 loop: CASSQRRVADEAFF.

V is TRBV11-2 and J is TRBJ2-5; absent DNA, TCRdb's TRBD2 call cannot be checked. Germline values: CDR1 SGHAT, CDR2 FQNNGV. The CDR3 is 16 residues long. The CDR3 reads CASSLDRAGGQETQYF. Full variable domain (remainder filled in from reference TRBV11-2 and TRBJ2-5): EAGVAQSPRYKIIEKRQSVAFWCNPISGHATLYWYQQILGQGPKLLIQFQNNGVVDDSQLPKDRFSAERLKGVDSTLKIQPAKLEDSAVYLCASSLDRAGGQETQYFGPGTRLLVL.

This chain uses TRBV20-1 with TRBJ1-5; lacking DNA, the TRBD1 call made by TCRdb goes unchecked. The germline V gene encodes CDR1 DFQATT and CDR2 SNEGSKA (reference sequence). The CDR3 spans 14 residues. The CDR3 region is CSARAGRGDQPQHF.

The CDR3 sequence is CATRDRGYEQYF. The rearrangement joins TRBV19 to TRBJ2-7; without DNA, the TCRdb call of TRBD1 cannot be checked. The CDR3 runs 12 residues. In germline, CDR1 is LNHDA, CDR2 SQIVND (reference sequence).

V and J are TRBV4-2 and TRBJ2-2. The CDR3 has 16 amino acids. CDR1 is LGHNA, CDR2 YNFKEQ, per germline. CDR3 in amino acids: CASSQGWSATTGELFF.